The clone carrying this TCR beta chain was seen repeatedly, ten times or more. Antigen: not known. This sample is part of a study of early T cells in non-severe SARS-CoV-2 infection. Study summary: Alpha and beta chains were unpaired, from unsorted whole-blood bulk RNA.

Study-wide findings and caveats: Matches to VDJdb favored anti-spike CD8 responses and missed private and CD4 specificities.

Trimming took 5 bases from V and 6 from J; bases not matched to a gene: 7. The CDR3 covers 13 residues. CDR1 and CDR2 from the germline V gene are DFQATT and SNEGSKA (reference sequence). Unique molecular identifiers (one per individual cDNA molecule) were attached. TCRdb itself ran the 5' RACE reads through MiXCR, one entry per CDR3 protein. The data contain around 50,000 distinct CDR3 sequences, 11% of them singletons. The sequencing input was whole blood. This sequence was found in an adult who was a healthcare worker with PCR-confirmed SARS-CoV-2 infection or an uninfected control (not recorded which). This chain uses TRBV20-1 with TRBJ2-3, with 8 bases that match TRBD2. The CDR3 spells CSAFSGAADTQYF. Here the CDR3 DNA reads TGCAGTGCTTTTAGCGGGGCTGCCGATACGCAGTATTTT.